This record concerns one T cell receptor (beta chain) sequence. The data derive from a study of blood T cells in healthy people across ages. Across the study: The template switching approach captured approximately one barcoded beta molecule for every two T cells.

At least 6 micrograms of total RNA were extracted per sample. Germline assignment: CDR1 LGHDT and CDR2 YNNKEL (reference sequence). This CDR3 has 15 amino acids. V shed 2 bases and J 2 bases; nucleotides not matched to a gene: 4. The second PCR ran about 6 to 12 cycles with a sample-barcoded 5' primer and J-beta primers. A single record per CDR3 protein comes from TCRdb applying MiXCR to the 5' RACE reads. The repertoire holds 1.5 million to 1.8 million distinct CDR3 sequences, with 42% as singletons. The genes are TRBV3-1 and TRBJ2-7, with 9 bases lining up with TRBD2. Sequenced material: blood. This TCR came from a woman younger than 30 in good health. CDR3 loop: CASSQSSGNTYEQYF. CDR3 in DNA: TGTGCCAGCAGCCAATCTAGCGGGAATACCTACGAGCAGTACTTC.